The clone carrying this T cell receptor (beta chain) was found many times. Its antigen remains unidentified. Per germline, CDR1 MGHRA and CDR2 YSYEKL. V was cut by 0 bases and J by 4 bases, with 10 bases left in between. The CDR3 loop spans 15 amino acids. The data are from a study of glioma-infiltrating T cells. Study outcomes and limitations: Tissue-blood divergence was below expectation in non-neoplastic patients, above in gliomas. Very few CDR3 sequences were shared between tissue and blood.

TCR alpha and beta CDR3 regions were amplified from RNA using iRepertoire nested multiplex PCR. From the multiplex PCR reads, TCRdb called clonotypes with MiXCR, one entry per CDR3 protein. The table has around 150,000 distinct CDR3 sequences, around 42% seen once. The chain couples TRBV4-1 to TRBJ2-1; D remains unclear. The TCR sequence derives from a human donor with low-grade glioma or glioblastoma, undergoing nonglioma brain surgery, or in good health (not recorded which). The sample consisted of glioma tissue, nonneoplastic brain tissue, or PBMCs (not recorded which). The CDR3 region has the DNA TGCGCCAGCAGCCAAGATTATTCCCAATACAATGAGCAGTTCTTC. Amino acid sequence: CASSQDYSQYNEQFF.